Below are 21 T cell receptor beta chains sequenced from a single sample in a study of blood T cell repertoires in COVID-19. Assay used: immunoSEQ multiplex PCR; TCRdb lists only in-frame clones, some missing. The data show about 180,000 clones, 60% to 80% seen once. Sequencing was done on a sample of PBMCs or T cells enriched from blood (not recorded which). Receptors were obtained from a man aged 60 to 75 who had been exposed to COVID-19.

The CDR3 DNA is TGCGCCAGCAGCTATCAGGTCACAGTAACCGATAACTATGGCTACACCTTC. Protein: CASSYQVTVTDNYGYTF. The V gene is TRBV4-1, the J gene TRBJ1-2; D gene ambiguous. The CDR3 runs 17 residues. Germline CDR1 MGHRA, CDR2 YSYEKL. V was clipped by 5 bases and J by 1 base, with 20 bases between them.

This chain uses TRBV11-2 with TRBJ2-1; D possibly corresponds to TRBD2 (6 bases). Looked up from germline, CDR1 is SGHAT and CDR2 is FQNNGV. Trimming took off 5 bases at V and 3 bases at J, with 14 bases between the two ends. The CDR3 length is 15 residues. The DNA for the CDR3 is TGTGCCAGCAGCCCCCCCGGGACTCACTACAATGAGCAGTTCTTC. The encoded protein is CASSPPGTHYNEQFF.

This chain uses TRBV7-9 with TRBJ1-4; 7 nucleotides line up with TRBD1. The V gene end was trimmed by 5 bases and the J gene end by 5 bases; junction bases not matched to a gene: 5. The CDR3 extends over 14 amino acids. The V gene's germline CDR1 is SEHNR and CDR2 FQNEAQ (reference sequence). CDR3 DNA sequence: TGTGCCAGCAGCACGACAGGGCTGAATGAAAAACTGTTTTTT. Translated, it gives CASSTTGLNEKLFF.

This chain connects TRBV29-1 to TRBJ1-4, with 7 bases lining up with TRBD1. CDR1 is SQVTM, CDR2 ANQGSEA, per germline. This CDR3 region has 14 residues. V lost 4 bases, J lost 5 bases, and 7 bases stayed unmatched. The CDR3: CSVGAGGQNEKLFF. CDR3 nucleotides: TGCAGCGTTGGGGCAGGGGGGCAAAATGAAAAACTGTTTTTT.

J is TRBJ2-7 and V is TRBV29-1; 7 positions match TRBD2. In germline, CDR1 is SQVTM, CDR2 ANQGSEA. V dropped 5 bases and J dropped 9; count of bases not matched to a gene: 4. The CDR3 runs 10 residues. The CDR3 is CSVISGPQYF. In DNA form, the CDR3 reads TGCAGCGTTATTAGCGGGCCGCAGTACTTC.

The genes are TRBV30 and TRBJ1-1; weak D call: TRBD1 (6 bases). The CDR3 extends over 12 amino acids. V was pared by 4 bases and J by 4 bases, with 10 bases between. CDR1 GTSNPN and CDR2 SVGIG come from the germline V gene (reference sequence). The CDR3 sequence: CAWKGDRTEAFF. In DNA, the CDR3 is TGTGCCTGGAAGGGGGATCGCACTGAAGCTTTCTTT.

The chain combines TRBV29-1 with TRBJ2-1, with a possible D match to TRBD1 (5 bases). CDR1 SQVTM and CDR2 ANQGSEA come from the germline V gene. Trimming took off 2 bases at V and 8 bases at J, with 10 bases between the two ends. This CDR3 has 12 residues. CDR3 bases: TGCAGCGTTGAATCAGGGCGCGATGAGCAGTTCTTC. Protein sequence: CSVESGRDEQFF.

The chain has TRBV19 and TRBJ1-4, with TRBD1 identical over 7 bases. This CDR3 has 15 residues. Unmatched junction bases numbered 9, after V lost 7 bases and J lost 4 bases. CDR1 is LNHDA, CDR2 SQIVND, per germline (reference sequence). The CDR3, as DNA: TGTGCCAGTACAAGAACAGGGGTTAGTAATGAAAAACTGTTTTTT. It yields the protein CASTRTGVSNEKLFF.

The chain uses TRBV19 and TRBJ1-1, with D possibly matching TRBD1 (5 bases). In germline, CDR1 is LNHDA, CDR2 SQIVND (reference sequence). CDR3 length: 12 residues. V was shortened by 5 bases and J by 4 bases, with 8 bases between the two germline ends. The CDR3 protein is CASSRGVTEAFF. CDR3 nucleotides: TGTGCCAGTAGTCGGGGGGTCACTGAAGCTTTCTTT.

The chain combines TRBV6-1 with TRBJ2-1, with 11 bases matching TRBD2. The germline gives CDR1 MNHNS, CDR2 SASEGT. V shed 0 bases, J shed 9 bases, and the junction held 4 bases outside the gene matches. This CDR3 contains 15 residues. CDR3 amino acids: CASSEATSGMGEQFF. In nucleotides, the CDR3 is TGTGCCAGCAGTGAAGCGACTAGCGGGATGGGTGAGCAGTTCTTC.

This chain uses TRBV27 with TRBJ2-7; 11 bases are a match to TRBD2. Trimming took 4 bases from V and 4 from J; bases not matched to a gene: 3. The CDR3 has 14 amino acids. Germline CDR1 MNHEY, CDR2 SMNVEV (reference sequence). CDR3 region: CASSSRLAGYEQYF. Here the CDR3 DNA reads TGTGCCAGCAGTTCCCGACTAGCGGGATACGAGCAGTACTTC.

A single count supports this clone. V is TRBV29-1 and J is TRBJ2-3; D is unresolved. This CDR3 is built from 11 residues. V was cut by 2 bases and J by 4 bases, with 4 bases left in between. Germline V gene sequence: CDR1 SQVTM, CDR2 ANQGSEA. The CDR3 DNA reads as TGCAGCGTTGAAACATCAGATACGCAGTATTTT. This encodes CSVETSDTQYF.

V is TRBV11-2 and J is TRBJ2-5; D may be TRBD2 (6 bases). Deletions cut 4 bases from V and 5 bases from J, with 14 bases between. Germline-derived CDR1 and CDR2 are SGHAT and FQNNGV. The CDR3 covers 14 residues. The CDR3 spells CASSSDPGGETQYF. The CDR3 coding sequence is TGTGCCAGCAGCTCCGATCCTGGAGGGGAGACCCAGTACTTC.

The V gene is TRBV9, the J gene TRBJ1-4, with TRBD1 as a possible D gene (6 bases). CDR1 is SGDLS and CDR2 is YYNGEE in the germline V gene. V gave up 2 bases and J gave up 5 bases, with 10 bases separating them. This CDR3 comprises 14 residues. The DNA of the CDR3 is TGTGCCAGCAGCGTCCAGGGGCTGAATGAAAAACTGTTTTTT. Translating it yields CASSVQGLNEKLFF.

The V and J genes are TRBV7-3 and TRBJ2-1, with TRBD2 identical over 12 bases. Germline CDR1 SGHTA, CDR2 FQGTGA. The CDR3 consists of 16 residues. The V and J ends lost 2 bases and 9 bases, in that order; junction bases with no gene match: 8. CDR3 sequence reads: CASSLVSLAGGSEQFF. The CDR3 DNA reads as TGTGCCAGCAGCTTAGTATCTCTAGCGGGAGGGAGTGAGCAGTTCTTC. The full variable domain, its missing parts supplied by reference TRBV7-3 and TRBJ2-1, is GAGVSQTPSNKVTEKGKYVELRCDPISGHTALYWYRQSLGQGPEFLIYFQGTGAADDSGLPNDRFFAVRPEGSVSTLKIQRTERGDSAVYLCASSLVSLAGGSEQFFGPGTRLTVL.

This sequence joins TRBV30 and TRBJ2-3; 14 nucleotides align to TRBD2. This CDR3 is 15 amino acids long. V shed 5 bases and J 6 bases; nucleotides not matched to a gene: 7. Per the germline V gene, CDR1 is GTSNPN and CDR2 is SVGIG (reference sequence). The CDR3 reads CAWGIGTSGSDTQYF. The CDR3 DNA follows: TGTGCCTGGGGGATCGGGACTAGCGGGAGCGATACGCAGTATTTT.

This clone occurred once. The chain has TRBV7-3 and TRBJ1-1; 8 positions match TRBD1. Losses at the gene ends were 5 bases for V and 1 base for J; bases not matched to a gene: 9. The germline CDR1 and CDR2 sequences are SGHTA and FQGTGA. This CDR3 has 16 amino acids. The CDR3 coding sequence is TGTGCCAGCAGCCCATACTTCAGGGGGCCGAACACTGAAGCTTTCTTT. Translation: CASSPYFRGPNTEAFF.

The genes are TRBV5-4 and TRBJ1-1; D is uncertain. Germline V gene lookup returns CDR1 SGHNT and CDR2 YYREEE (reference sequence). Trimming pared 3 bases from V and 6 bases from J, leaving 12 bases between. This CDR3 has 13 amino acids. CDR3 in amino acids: CASSSGGGAEAFF. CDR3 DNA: TGTGCCAGCAGCTCTGGCGGCGGCGCTGAAGCTTTCTTT.

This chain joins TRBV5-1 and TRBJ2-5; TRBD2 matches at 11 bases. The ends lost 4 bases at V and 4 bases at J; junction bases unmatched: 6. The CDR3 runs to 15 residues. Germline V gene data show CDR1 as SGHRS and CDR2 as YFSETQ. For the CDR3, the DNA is TGCGCCAGCAGCCTAGCGGGAGGTACATTAGAGACCCAGTACTTC. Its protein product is CASSLAGGTLETQYF.

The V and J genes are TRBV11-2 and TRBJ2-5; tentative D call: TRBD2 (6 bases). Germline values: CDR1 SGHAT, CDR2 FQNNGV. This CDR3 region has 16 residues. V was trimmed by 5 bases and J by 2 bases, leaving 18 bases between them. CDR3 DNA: TGTGCCAGCAGCCTTGGGGCCAGCGGGTTGCAAGAGACCCAGTACTTC. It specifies CASSLGASGLQETQYF.

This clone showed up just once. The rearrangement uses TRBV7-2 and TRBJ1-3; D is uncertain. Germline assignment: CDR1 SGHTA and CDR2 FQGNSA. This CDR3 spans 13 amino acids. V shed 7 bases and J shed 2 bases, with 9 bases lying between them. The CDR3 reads CASKRRTGNTIYF. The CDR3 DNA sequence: TGTGCCAGCAAAAGGAGGACTGGAAACACCATATATTTT.